This T cell receptor beta chain stems from a study of response to subunit inactivated influenza vaccine. Study findings and constraints: Every seasonal influenza vaccination brings in few new T cells, the authors suggested.

This clonotype has at least ten counts. Its antigen is as yet unknown. V lost 1 base and J 4 bases, leaving 8 bases between the germline ends. In germline, CDR1 is SEHNR, CDR2 FQNEAQ (reference sequence). CDR3 size: 14 residues. TCRdb re-derived calls from the RT-PCR reads in MiXCR, one entry per CDR3 protein. The sample has just over 300,000 distinct CDR3 sequences, roughly a fifth seen once. Specimen: PBMCs from blood, collected approximately 20 months after vaccination. The gene calls are TRBV7-9 and TRBJ1-3; D is perhaps TRBD1 (6 bases). The TCR sequence derives from a man aged 50-75 years who received an inactivated influenza vaccine. This chain's CDR3 is CASSLDRAGNTIYF. CDR3 in DNA: TGTGCCAGCAGCTTAGACAGGGCCGGAAACACCATATATTTT.